The clone carrying this T cell receptor (beta chain) turned up a few times. V gave up 5 bases and J gave up 7 bases; unmatched junction bases: 13. CDR3 length: 16 amino acids. The source of the sample is a study of blood T cells in healthy people across ages. Together with a sample-barcoded 5' primer, a J-beta primer mix was included in a second PCR lasting roughly 7 to 11 cycles. TCRdb processed the 5' RACE reads anew with MiXCR; each CDR3 protein has one entry. The sample records around 520,000 distinct CDR3 sequences, about 27% being singletons. This sample was also put to use in a study of T cells of mothers and their children. That source adds: All extracted RNA went into cDNA synthesis, approximately 1.4 ug per 15 ul.

This sequence was found in a boy aged 2-15 years in good health. The chain combines TRBV12-3 or TRBV12-4 with TRBJ2-2; 7 nucleotides align to TRBD2. What was sequenced was blood. The CDR3 reads CASSPREASGVGELFF. CDR3 sequence (DNA): TGTGCCAGCAGTCCCCGGGAGGCTAGCGGTGTCGGGGAGCTGTTTTTT.